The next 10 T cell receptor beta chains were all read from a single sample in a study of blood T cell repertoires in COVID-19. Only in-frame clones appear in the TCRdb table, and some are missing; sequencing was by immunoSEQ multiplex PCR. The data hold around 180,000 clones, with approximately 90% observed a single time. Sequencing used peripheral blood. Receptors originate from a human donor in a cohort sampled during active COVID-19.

The CDR3 DNA reads as TGTGCCACCAGTGACGGACAGGGGCGGACGCAGTATTTT. It codes for CATSDGQGRTQYF. This chain links TRBV24-1 with TRBJ2-3; 9 positions match TRBD1. The CDR3 is 13 residues long. With V trimmed by 4 bases and J by 9 bases, 4 bases remained unmatched. Germline V gene lookup returns CDR1 KGHDR and CDR2 SFDVKD.

CDR3 bases: TGCGCCAGCAGCTTGTCGCCGGACAGGGGTCTAGAGACCCAGTACTTC. Its protein is CASSLSPDRGLETQYF. This rearrangement joins TRBV5-1 to TRBJ2-5; 9 positions match TRBD1. The V segment lost 1 base and the J segment 4 bases; nucleotides outside the gene matches: 8. Germline V lookup: CDR1 SGHRS, CDR2 YFSETQ. The CDR3 spans 16 residues.

DNA of the CDR3: TGTGCCAGCAGCTTGCTTTCGGGTTTGCGGGAGCAGTACTTC. Translated: CASSLLSGLREQYF. V is TRBV5-5 and J is TRBJ2-7; D gene ambiguous. This CDR3 has 14 amino acids. Trimming removed 1 base at V and 7 bases at J, with 15 bases between. The V gene's germline CDR1 is SGHKS and CDR2 YYEKEE (reference sequence).

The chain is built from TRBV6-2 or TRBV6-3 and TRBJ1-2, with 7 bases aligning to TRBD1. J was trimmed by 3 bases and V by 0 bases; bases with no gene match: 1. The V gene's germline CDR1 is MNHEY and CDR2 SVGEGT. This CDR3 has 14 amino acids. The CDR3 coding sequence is TGTGCCAGCAGTTACTCCGACAGGGACTATGGCTACACCTTC. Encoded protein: CASSYSDRDYGYTF.

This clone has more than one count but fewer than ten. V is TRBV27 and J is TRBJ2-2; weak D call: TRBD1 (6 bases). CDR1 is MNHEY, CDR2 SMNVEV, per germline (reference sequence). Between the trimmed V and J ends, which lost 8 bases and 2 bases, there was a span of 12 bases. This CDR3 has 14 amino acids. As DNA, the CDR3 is TGTGCCAGCGGGGGCCGGGTTAACACCGGGGAGCTGTTTTTT. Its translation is CASGGRVNTGELFF.

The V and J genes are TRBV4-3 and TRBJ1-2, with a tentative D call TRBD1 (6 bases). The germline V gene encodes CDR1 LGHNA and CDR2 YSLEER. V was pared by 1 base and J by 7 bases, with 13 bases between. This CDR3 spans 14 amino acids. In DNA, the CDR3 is TGCGCCAGCAGCCAAGCCACGCAGGGGTTTGGCTACACCTTC. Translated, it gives CASSQATQGFGYTF.

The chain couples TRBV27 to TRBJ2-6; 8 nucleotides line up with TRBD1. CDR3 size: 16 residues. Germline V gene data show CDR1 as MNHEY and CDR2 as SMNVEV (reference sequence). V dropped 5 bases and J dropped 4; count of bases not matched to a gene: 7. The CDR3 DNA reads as TGTGCCAGCAGTGGACAGGGACTGATGGGGGCCAACGTCCTGACTTTC. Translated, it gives CASSGQGLMGANVLTF.

Here the CDR3 reads CSVAGTGSQTQYF. CDR3 nucleotide sequence: TGCAGCGTTGCCGGGACAGGGAGTCAGACGCAGTATTTT. This chain uses TRBV29-1 with TRBJ2-3; 9 positions match TRBD1. Trimming removed 4 bases from V and 9 bases from J; junction bases left unmatched: 8. The CDR3 spans 13 residues. In germline, CDR1 is SQVTM, CDR2 ANQGSEA.

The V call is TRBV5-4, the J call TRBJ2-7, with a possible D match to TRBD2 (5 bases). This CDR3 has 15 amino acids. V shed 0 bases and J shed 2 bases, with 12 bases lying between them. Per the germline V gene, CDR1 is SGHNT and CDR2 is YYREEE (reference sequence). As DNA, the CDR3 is TGTGCCAGCAGCTTGGATAACGGGGTAACCTACGAGCAGTACTTC. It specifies CASSLDNGVTYEQYF.

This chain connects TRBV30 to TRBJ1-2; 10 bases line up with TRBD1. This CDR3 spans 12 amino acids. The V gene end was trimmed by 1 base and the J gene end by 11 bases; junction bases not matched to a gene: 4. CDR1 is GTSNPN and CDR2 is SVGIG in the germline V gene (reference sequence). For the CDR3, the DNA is TGTGCCTGGAGTGATACGGACAGGGGGTACACCTTC. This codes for CAWSDTDRGYTF.